This T cell receptor (beta chain) was identified in a study of beta chain features in type 1 diabetes. At the level of the study: Examination spanned around 110,000,000 sorted cells from all samples. The study's findings and limits: Moderate yet significant TCRB CDR3 shortening was seen in Type 1 diabetes patients in all four CD4+ subsets.

Concerning this clone itself: Its antigen is not identified.

The authors reverse transcribed all of the isolated RNA, so sequencing captured expressed TCRB transcripts. Naive, central memory and regulatory T cell samples averaged roughly 3.7 million reads. TCRdb keeps only in-frame clones here, not all; method: immunoSEQ multiplex PCR. The sample lists some 150,000 clones, about 12% occurring once. The V gene lost 7 bases and the J gene lost 3 bases, with 9 bases spanning the gap. Germline-derived CDR1 and CDR2 are SQVTM and ANQGSEA. The CDR3 spans 12 residues. Each donor gave one heparinised blood draw averaging about 116 mL. Via the markers CD45RO/CCR7/CD25/CD127/CD95/CD27, stem cell-like memory, regulatory, central memory and naive CD4+ cells were sorted.

J is TRBJ2-2 and V is TRBV29-1; D uncertain. Specimen: central memory CD4+ T cells from blood. The sequence was collected from a man aged 18 to 29 with type 1 diabetes. The CDR3 bases are TGCAGCGCCCGGGCATACACCGGGGAGCTGTTTTTT. Encoded protein: CSARAYTGELFF.